This T cell receptor beta chain was documented in a study of cytomegalovirus exposure and HLA in healthy donors. For the study at large: Samples from HLA-typed donors yielded around 79 million unique TCRs in an early data release.

The primer mix had 60 Vbeta and 13 Jbeta primers. Repertoires were generated with immunoSEQ multiplex PCR, while TCRdb's copy carries only in-frame clones and drops some. The sample shows 100,000 to 150,000 clones, roughly 79% of them seen only once. V dropped 1 base and J dropped 8 bases, with 12 bases sitting between them. There are 13 residues in the CDR3. Germline-derived CDR1 and CDR2 are SGHDT and YYEEEE. The sequence was collected from a boy between 2 and 10 years old in good health and CMV-seronegative. Sample: PBMCs. The chain carries TRBV5-6 and TRBJ1-2; D is perhaps TRBD1 (5 bases). The CDR3 DNA reads as TGTGCCAGCAGCTTGAGGGGATATGGAGGCTACACCTTC. Its protein product is CASSLRGYGGYTF.